The 21 T cell receptor beta chains given below trace back to one sample, sequenced in a study of cytomegalovirus exposure and HLA in healthy donors. PCR was performed using 60 Vbeta and 13 Jbeta primers. The table came from immunoSEQ multiplex PCR; TCRdb's copy has only in-frame clones and leaves some out. In the table there are about 170,000 clones, 84% of which are singletons. Sequencing was performed on PBMCs. Receptor source: a girl aged 5-17 years in good health and CMV-seropositive.

The J gene is TRBJ1-2, the V gene TRBV7-8; TRBD1 matches 9 bases. The CDR3 has 20 amino acids. The germline V gene has CDR1 SGHVS and CDR2 FQNEAQ. The J segment lost 6 bases and the V segment lost 3 bases, leaving 23 bases of the junction unmatched. The DNA of the CDR3 is TGTGCCAGCAGCTTCCTACGTAAGCGGGACAGGGAAGCCGCTGGGCATGGCTACACCTTC. It encodes CASSFLRKRDREAAGHGYTF.

V is TRBV6-1 and J is TRBJ2-7; possible D gene TRBD1, 7 bases. V lost 4 bases and J 3 bases, leaving 13 bases between the germline ends. The germline V gene encodes CDR1 MNHNS and CDR2 SASEGT. The CDR3 totals 14 residues. CDR3 coding DNA: TGTGCCAGCAGTGTTCAGGGGGGAAACTACGAGCAGTACTTC. Amino acid sequence: CASSVQGGNYEQYF.

This clone was recorded a few times. The chain has TRBV11-2 and TRBJ1-2; D may be TRBD1 (6 bases). Trimming left V 4 bases short and J 1 base short, with 16 bases between. This CDR3 is 16 amino acids long. Germline V gives CDR1 SGHAT, CDR2 FQNNGV. The CDR3 DNA follows: TGTGCCAGCAGCTCTCCGAGGGGGGGTTATAACTATGGCTACACCTTC. It specifies CASSSPRGGYNYGYTF.

This chain connects TRBV4-2 to TRBJ2-4; TRBD2 might be the D (7 bases). V lost 5 bases and J lost 0, with 26 bases in between. Germline assignment: CDR1 LGHNA and CDR2 YNFKEQ. The CDR3 contains 20 residues. CDR3 region: CASSSRGGAGSFIAKNIQYF. The CDR3 nucleotides are TGTGCCAGCAGCTCCAGGGGAGGGGCGGGGAGTTTTATAGCCAAAAACATTCAGTACTTC.

J is TRBJ2-7 and V is TRBV11-2, with 8 bases matching TRBD1. The trim removed 4 bases at V and 3 bases at J, leaving 8 bases unmatched. Germline V gene lookup returns CDR1 SGHAT and CDR2 FQNNGV. The CDR3 is made up of 15 amino acids. DNA of the CDR3: TGTGCCAGCAGCTCCGAGACAGGGGTTTTCTACGAGCAGTACTTC. Amino acids: CASSSETGVFYEQYF.

This chain links TRBV9 with TRBJ2-7, with D tentatively TRBD1 (5 bases). The ends were cut back, 0 bases at V and 2 bases at J, with 12 bases in the middle. The CDR3 is made up of 15 amino acids. CDR1 is SGDLS and CDR2 is YYNGEE in the germline V gene. The CDR3 region has the DNA TGTGCCAGCAGCGTAGCGTCAGGGAAACCCTACGAGCAGTACTTC. It codes for CASSVASGKPYEQYF.

The chain recombines TRBV6-5 with TRBJ1-3, with no clear D. With 6 bases removed from V and 1 base from J, the gap between germline ends came to 10 bases. The germline V gene has CDR1 MNHEY and CDR2 SVGAGI. There are 14 residues in the CDR3. Written as DNA, the CDR3 is TGTGCCAGCAGAGGAGACGGATCTGGAAACACCATATATTTT. Translated, it gives CASRGDGSGNTIYF.

The genes are TRBV7-3 and TRBJ2-3; 8 nucleotides line up with TRBD1. Germline-derived CDR1 and CDR2 are SGHTA and FQGTGA. CDR3 size: 16 residues. The V and J ends lost 0 bases and 1 base, in that order; junction bases with no gene match: 3. CDR3 DNA: TGTGCCAGCAGCTTAACGGGGACAGGCGGCACAGATACGCAGTATTTT. Protein product: CASSLTGTGGTDTQYF.

The chain couples TRBV11-2 to TRBJ2-1, with a tentative D call TRBD1 (6 bases). The CDR3 runs 15 residues. In germline, CDR1 is SGHAT, CDR2 FQNNGV. V was shortened by 1 base and J by 6 bases, with 13 bases between the two germline ends. The CDR3 reads CASSLVHRAINEQFF. The DNA for the CDR3 is TGTGCCAGCAGCTTAGTCCACAGGGCGATCAATGAGCAGTTCTTC.

The rearrangement joins TRBV6-1 to TRBJ1-5; the match to TRBD1 covers 7 bases. J gave up 6 bases and V 6 bases, and 8 bases lay outside the gene matches. The CDR3 consists of 14 residues. From germline, CDR1 is MNHNS and CDR2 SASEGT. CDR3 protein: CASRGQGEGQPQHF. The CDR3 DNA follows: TGTGCCAGCAGGGGCCAGGGGGAAGGTCAGCCCCAGCATTTT.

The chain links TRBV6-1 to TRBJ1-6; weak D call: TRBD1 (5 bases). This CDR3 has 13 residues. Trimming left V 5 bases short and J 6 bases short, with 8 bases between. The germline V gene encodes CDR1 MNHNS and CDR2 SASEGT. In DNA, the CDR3 is TGTGCCAGCAGTTGGGGGGGTAATTCACCCCTCCACTTT. Translation: CASSWGGNSPLHF.

The genes are TRBV6-5 and TRBJ1-2, with 7 bases identical to TRBD1. Trimming at V came to 4 bases and at J to 8 bases, leaving 16 bases not matched to a gene. Germline V gives CDR1 MNHEY, CDR2 SVGAGI. The CDR3 is made up of 16 amino acids. CDR3 in DNA: TGTGCCAGCAGTTCGACAGGGCCGGGAGACCCGCGGGGCTACACCTTC. Translation gives CASSSTGPGDPRGYTF.

The rearrangement links TRBV6-5 to TRBJ1-2; TRBD1 matches 7 bases. Germline V lookup: CDR1 MNHEY, CDR2 SVGAGI. This CDR3 comprises 13 residues. V shed 6 bases, J shed 2 bases, and the junction held 3 bases outside the gene matches. The CDR3, as DNA: TGTGCCAGCAGCTGGGACAGCAACTATGGCTACACCTTC. Translation: CASSWDSNYGYTF.

The genes are TRBV27 and TRBJ2-7; D call uncertain. Trimming removed 5 bases at V and 2 bases at J, with 16 bases between. The CDR3 has 15 amino acids. Germline CDR1 is MNHEY and CDR2 is SMNVEV (reference sequence). The CDR3 loop reads CASSPRVGPTYEQYF. The CDR3 bases are TGTGCCAGCAGTCCTCGAGTGGGCCCAACCTACGAGCAGTACTTC.

This clone was observed a few times. The chain links TRBV6-6 to TRBJ1-1; perhaps TRBD1 as D (5 bases). V lost 8 bases and J 0 bases, leaving 10 bases between the germline ends. The length of the CDR3 is 13 residues. The germline gives CDR1 MNHNY, CDR2 SVGAGI (reference sequence). The CDR3 nucleotides read TGTGCCAGCGGGGCAAGCCTGAACACTGAAGCTTTCTTT. Protein sequence: CASGASLNTEAFF.

The chain couples TRBV6-5 to TRBJ1-6, with 8 bases lining up with TRBD1. CDR1 is MNHEY, CDR2 SVGAGI, per germline. The CDR3 runs to 15 residues. With V trimmed by 5 bases and J by 10 bases, 10 bases remained unmatched. CDR3 DNA: TGTGCCAGCAGTCGCGGACAGGGAGTACGCTCACCCCTCCACTTT. Protein: CASSRGQGVRSPLHF.

The genes are TRBV12-5 and TRBJ1-1, with TRBD1 matching over 10 bases. Germline V CDR1 and CDR2: LGHNT, FRNRAP. This CDR3 is 18 amino acids long. The ends lost 2 bases at V and 2 bases at J; junction bases unmatched: 11. For the CDR3, the DNA is TGTGCTAGTGGTTTGCTCAGGACAGGGGGAACATCAAACACTGAAGCTTTCTTT. Its translation is CASGLLRTGGTSNTEAFF.

This chain joins TRBV9 and TRBJ2-1, with D maybe TRBD2 (6 bases). The CDR3 spans 14 residues. V was pared by 0 bases and J by 10 bases, with 14 bases between. The V gene's germline CDR1 is SGDLS and CDR2 YYNGEE. The CDR3 coding sequence is TGTGCCAGCAGCGTAGGGGACTTAGTGGGGGAGCAGTTCTTC. This sequence encodes CASSVGDLVGEQFF.

About this clone itself: One end of the junction does not line up with germline, which may come from a read error. The gene calls are TRBV7-9 and TRBJ2-2; D is possibly TRBD1 (5 bases). This CDR3 has 17 residues. CDR1 and CDR2 (germline): SEHNR, FQNEAQ (reference sequence). The CDR3 loop reads CSSSNGRAGPDTGELFF. As DNA, the CDR3 is TGTTCCAGCAGCAATGGCCGGGCAGGGCCAGACACCGGGGAGCTGTTTTTT.

The chain has TRBV27 and TRBJ2-1, with 8 bases lining up with TRBD1. Unmatched junction bases numbered 8, after V lost 5 bases and J lost 8 bases. This CDR3 has 14 residues. The germline V gene encodes CDR1 MNHEY and CDR2 SMNVEV (reference sequence). The CDR3 sequence is CASSPGQGLDEQFF. Written as DNA, the CDR3 is TGTGCCAGCAGTCCTGGACAGGGCTTAGATGAGCAGTTCTTC.

V is TRBV6-5 and J is TRBJ2-7, with D possibly TRBD1 on 5 matching bases. Trimming left V 6 bases short and J 6 bases short, with 21 bases between. In germline, CDR1 is MNHEY, CDR2 SVGAGI. The CDR3 length is 15 residues. CDR3 residues: CASSQQLRVYGEQYF. The CDR3 DNA is TGTGCCAGCAGCCAACAACTCAGGGTTTATGGCGAGCAGTACTTC.